This TCR beta chain was sequenced during a study of blood T cell repertoires in COVID-19. Study-wide background: PBMCs, B-cell-depleted T cells, or T cells were the source of the cDNA or gDNA that made up the material.

Source study methods: The assay estimated nucleated cells by amplifying reference gene primers. Profiling relied on immunoSEQ multiplex PCR, and the TCRdb table lists in-frame clones only, not all of them. That table supplies the V and J calls and clone size; D and trimming were determined from the DNA. Of about 500,000 clones listed, about nine tenths are singletons. Categorization into cohorts depended on clinical history that participants reported. Donors in Cohort 3 who had recovered were those with two negative PCRs, healthcare professional clearance, or resolution of their symptoms. V gave up 1 base and J gave up 8 bases, with 15 bases separating them. Germline V gene data show CDR1 as SGHAT and CDR2 as FQNNGV. The CDR3 is 15 residues long.

Sequencing was performed on PBMCs or T cells enriched from blood (not recorded which). The source is a woman between 18 and 29 years old who had recovered from COVID-19. The genes are TRBV11-2 and TRBJ1-3; tentatively, D is TRBD1 (5 bases). CDR3 loop: CASSLGGGDSDTIYF. The CDR3 DNA sequence: TGTGCCAGCAGCTTAGGTGGGGGGGACTCGGACACCATATATTTT.